A single sample gave rise to the 7 T cell receptor beta chains below, sequenced in a study of technical replicates of blood from several donors. TCRdb's table, derived via immunoSEQ multiplex PCR, lists solely in-frame clones and lacks some. The sample carries around 80,000 clones, about nine tenths recorded once. The source material was T cells isolated from PBMCs. These receptors were collected from a human donor in good health.

The chain carries TRBV27 and TRBJ2-7, with D perhaps matching TRBD1 (5 bases). Trimming stripped 2 bases from V and 0 bases from J, with 11 bases between. Germline V lookup: CDR1 MNHEY, CDR2 SMNVEV (reference sequence). The CDR3 is made up of 15 amino acids. CDR3 coding DNA: TGTGCCAGCAGTTTAAGGGGCTATTCCTCCTACGAGCAGTACTTC. Translation gives CASSLRGYSSYEQYF.

This rearrangement joins TRBV9 to TRBJ1-1; 9 positions match TRBD1. From germline, CDR1 is SGDLS and CDR2 YYNGEE. This CDR3 has 15 amino acids. V lost 3 bases and J lost 4; bases outside the gene matches: 7. CDR3 region: CASSEGTGQGTEAFF. The CDR3 DNA is TGTGCCAGCAGCGAGGGGACAGGGCAGGGCACTGAAGCTTTCTTT.

The chain links TRBV27 to TRBJ1-5; D is ambiguous. The CDR3 is made up of 12 amino acids. Germline CDR1 and CDR2: MNHEY and SMNVEV (reference sequence). The germline V and J ends were trimmed by 5 bases and 9 bases, with 11 bases remaining between them. CDR3 loop: CASSLTGWPQHF. The CDR3 nucleotides are TGTGCCAGCAGTCTAACCGGGTGGCCCCAGCATTTT.

CDR3: CASSPEVGTGIETQYF. CDR3 nucleotides: TGCGCCAGCAGCCCTGAAGTTGGGACAGGGATTGAGACCCAGTACTTC. The genes are TRBV5-1 and TRBJ2-5; 9 positions agree with TRBD1. CDR1 and CDR2 (germline): SGHRS, YFSETQ. The ends lost 4 bases at V and 5 bases at J; junction bases unmatched: 12. CDR3 size: 16 residues.

The chain joins TRBV5-6 to TRBJ2-3; 10 bases are shared with TRBD2. This CDR3 contains 17 residues. V trimming: 1 base; J trimming: 2 bases; junction bases outside the gene matches: 7. Germline CDR1 SGHDT, CDR2 YYEEEE. The CDR3 DNA sequence: TGTGCCAGCAGCTTGTCCTTAGCGGGAGGAGTCACAGATACGCAGTATTTT. Its translation: CASSLSLAGGVTDTQYF.

V is TRBV21-1 and J is TRBJ2-1; no DNA check was done on the table's D call, TRBD2. TRBV21-1 is annotated as a pseudogene. The CDR3 has 14 residues. The CDR3 DNA sequence: TGTGCCAGCAGCAAGGAAACTATTTACAATGAGCAGTTCTTC. Translation gives CASSKETIYNEQFF.

The V gene is TRBV14, the J gene TRBJ2-7; D is possibly TRBD2 (6 bases). The CDR3 runs 13 residues. The germline gives CDR1 SGHDN, CDR2 FVKESK. Trimming shortened V by 1 base and J by 6 bases, and 10 bases separated the two germline ends. The CDR3 bases are TGTGCCAGCAGCCAAGGTCGGGGGACCGAGCAGTACTTC. Encoded protein: CASSQGRGTEQYF.